The 28 T cell receptor beta chains below come from one sample, sequenced in a study of CD8+ T cells in alopecia areata. Extracted RNA was reverse transcribed, and the resulting cDNA served as sequencing template. TCRdb keeps only in-frame clones here, not all; method: immunoSEQ multiplex PCR. This sample has about 150,000 clones, with approximately 87% found just once. Sequenced here: CD8+ T cells sorted from blood, sampled at week 0. The receptor set was obtained from a human donor with alopecia areata.

On this clone itself: Other nucleotide sequences in the sample specify the same CDR3. The chain uses TRBV27 and TRBJ2-7, with 9 bases identical to TRBD2. The V gene end was trimmed by 0 bases and the J gene end by 3 bases; junction bases not matched to a gene: 0. From germline, CDR1 is MNHEY and CDR2 SMNVEV (reference sequence). The CDR3 extends over 14 amino acids. This CDR3 is CASSLSSGSYEQYF. Here the CDR3 DNA reads TGTGCCAGCAGTTTATCTAGCGGGAGCTACGAGCAGTACTTC.

The rearrangement links TRBV7-6 to TRBJ2-7; 9 bases align to TRBD2. The V gene end was trimmed by 2 bases and the J gene end by 6 bases; junction bases not matched to a gene: 5. The V gene's germline CDR1 is SGHVS and CDR2 FNYEAQ. The CDR3 is 14 amino acids. The CDR3: CASSLTGTSSEQYF. The CDR3 nucleotides read TGTGCCAGCAGCTTAACCGGGACTAGCTCCGAGCAGTACTTC.

V is TRBV6-5 and J is TRBJ1-4; a possible D gene is TRBD1 (6 bases). From germline, CDR1 is MNHEY and CDR2 SVGAGI. The CDR3 loop spans 15 amino acids. V was trimmed by 6 bases and J by 6 bases, leaving 17 bases between them. CDR3 in DNA: TGTGCCAGCAGCCGGACAGCGAATAATGATGAAAAACTGTTTTTT. As protein: CASSRTANNDEKLFF.

The chain has TRBV7-9 and TRBJ2-7; D gene unclear. Germline-derived CDR1 and CDR2 are SEHNR and FQNEAQ (reference sequence). This CDR3 has 12 amino acids. V was clipped by 1 base and J by 7 bases, with 8 bases between them. As DNA, the CDR3 is TGTGCCAGCAGCTTAGTGGCTTCTGAGCAGTACTTC. This codes for CASSLVASEQYF.

In DNA, the CDR3 is TGTGCCAGCAGTTTAGCGGGACTTCTGTCCCATGAGCAGTTCTTC. It codes for CASSLAGLLSHEQFF. This chain connects TRBV27 to TRBJ2-1, with D possibly matching TRBD2 (6 bases). The V end was cut by 2 bases, the J end by 8 bases, with 16 bases between. CDR1 and CDR2 from the germline V gene are MNHEY and SMNVEV (reference sequence). CDR3 length equals 15 residues.

The chain combines TRBV7-3 with TRBJ2-3, with 10 bases lining up with TRBD2. This CDR3 has 18 amino acids. With 5 bases clipped from V and 2 bases from J, the junction kept 13 bases outside the gene matches. Germline values: CDR1 SGHTA, CDR2 FQGTGA. This CDR3 is CASSLTSGINHYTDTQYF. CDR3 nucleotides: TGTGCCAGCAGCCTTACTAGCGGGATTAATCACTACACAGATACGCAGTATTTT.

Notes on this clone: Other nucleotide sequences from this sample produce the same CDR3. V gene TRBV27 combines with J gene TRBJ2-7; tentative D call: TRBD1 (5 bases). V gave up 2 bases and J gave up 6 bases, with 5 bases separating them. This CDR3 comprises 11 residues. Germline CDR1 reads MNHEY; CDR2 reads SMNVEV (reference sequence). In nucleotides, the CDR3 is TGTGCCAGCAGTTTAGGGGCCGAGCAGTACTTC. This gives the protein CASSLGAEQYF.

The gene calls are TRBV19 and TRBJ1-1; possible D gene TRBD1, 6 bases. CDR3 length equals 15 residues. CDR1 is LNHDA, CDR2 SQIVND, per germline (reference sequence). Between the trimmed V and J ends, which lost 7 bases and 0 bases, there was a span of 15 bases. In DNA, the CDR3 is TGTGCCAGTACCACCTCGGGACAAATGAACACTGAAGCTTTCTTT. It yields the protein CASTTSGQMNTEAFF. The full variable domain, its missing parts supplied by reference TRBV19 and TRBJ1-1, is DGGITQSPKYLFRKEGQNVTLSCEQNLNHDAMYWYRQDPGQGLRLIYYSQIVNDFQKGDIAEGYSVSREKKESFPLTVTSAQKNPTAFYLCASTTSGQMNTEAFFGQGTRLTVV.

V usage is TRBV13 and J usage is TRBJ2-1; possible D gene TRBD2, 6 bases. The CDR3 consists of 14 residues. V was pared by 5 bases and J by 5 bases, with 13 bases between. Germline assignment: CDR1 PRHDT and CDR2 FYEKMQ (reference sequence). CDR3 nucleotide sequence: TGTGCCAGCAGCCACGGGGGAGTCAACAATGAGCAGTTCTTC. Protein product: CASSHGGVNNEQFF.

The chain combines TRBV27 with TRBJ1-5, with D perhaps TRBD1 (5 bases). CDR1 and CDR2 (germline): MNHEY, SMNVEV (reference sequence). The CDR3 contains 17 residues. Deletions cut 0 bases from V and 4 bases from J, with 16 bases between. CDR3 sequence reads: CASSLSGKGGGNQPQHF. DNA of the CDR3: TGTGCCAGCAGTTTATCTGGAAAGGGTGGGGGAAATCAGCCCCAGCATTTT.

The chain carries TRBV7-8 and TRBJ1-6; the D is unclear. V dropped 0 bases and J dropped 9 bases, with 12 bases sitting between them. Germline V gene data show CDR1 as SGHVS and CDR2 as FQNEAQ. The CDR3 totals 15 residues. The CDR3, as DNA: TGTGCCAGCAGCTTAGCGGAGGTCGGCGGTTCACCCCTCCACTTT. Amino acids: CASSLAEVGGSPLHF.

The J gene is TRBJ2-7, the V gene TRBV13; 10 bases are shared with TRBD1. The germline V gene has CDR1 PRHDT and CDR2 FYEKMQ (reference sequence). J was trimmed by 5 bases and V by 5 bases; bases with no gene match: 6. This CDR3 contains 14 residues. CDR3 sequence reads: CASSPGTGAHEQYF. CDR3 in DNA: TGTGCCAGCAGCCCCGGGACAGGGGCCCACGAGCAGTACTTC.

This chain connects TRBV7-9 to TRBJ1-1; no firm D call. This CDR3 has 11 amino acids. Trimming cost V 3 bases and J 8 bases, with 7 bases left between them. Germline V gene lookup returns CDR1 SEHNR and CDR2 FQNEAQ (reference sequence). CDR3 in amino acids: CASSFEGEAFF. CDR3 sequence (DNA): TGTGCCAGCAGCTTCGAGGGAGAAGCTTTCTTT.

V gene TRBV11-2 combines with J gene TRBJ2-1, with TRBD2 identical over 12 bases. The germline V gene encodes CDR1 SGHAT and CDR2 FQNNGV. This CDR3 is 17 amino acids long. With V trimmed by 2 bases and J by 7 bases, 9 bases remained unmatched. CDR3 nucleotides: TGTGCCAGCAGCTTATCTCCTAGCGGGAGGGCCTGGAATGAGCAGTTCTTC. Its translation is CASSLSPSGRAWNEQFF.

The genes are TRBV5-1 and TRBJ2-7, with D uncertain. The V gene lost 3 bases and the J gene lost 7 bases, with 11 bases spanning the gap. Germline V gives CDR1 SGHRS, CDR2 YFSETQ. The CDR3 sequence is 12 residues long. The CDR3 protein is CASSSASGEQYF. In nucleotides, the CDR3 is TGCGCCAGCAGCTCGGCGTCTGGGGAGCAGTACTTC. The full variable domain, rest sourced from reference TRBV5-1 and TRBJ2-7, is KAGVTQTPRYLIKTRGQQVTLSCSPISGHRSVSWYQQTPGQGLQFLFEYFSETQRNKGNFPGRFSGRQFSNSRSEMNVSTLELGDSALYLCASSSASGEQYFGPGTRLTVT.

J is TRBJ2-5 and V is TRBV19; 11 bases are a match to TRBD1. V lost 8 bases to trimming and J lost 0 bases; unmatched junction nucleotides: 2. The germline CDR1 and CDR2 sequences are LNHDA and SQIVND (reference sequence). The CDR3 sequence is 14 residues long. CDR3 protein: CASGDRGYQETQYF. The CDR3 DNA is TGTGCCAGTGGGGACAGGGGGTACCAAGAGACCCAGTACTTC.

The chain is built from TRBV4-1 and TRBJ1-6, with D possibly being TRBD1 (5 bases). The germline V gene encodes CDR1 MGHRA and CDR2 YSYEKL. The V end lost 2 bases, the J end lost 7 bases, and 18 bases lay between the germline ends. This CDR3 is built from 17 residues. CDR3 loop: CASSQPSGGTVNSPLHF. The DNA for the CDR3 is TGCGCCAGCAGCCAACCTAGCGGAGGGACCGTAAATTCACCCCTCCACTTT.

The chain is built from TRBV6-5 and TRBJ1-1; D not resolved. There are 14 residues in the CDR3. Trimming took 0 bases from V and 7 from J, leaving 12 bases between them. The V gene's germline CDR1 is MNHEY and CDR2 SVGAGI. The CDR3 region has the DNA TGTGCCAGCAGTTACTCTCAAGGTCGAGATGAAGCTTTCTTT. Protein sequence: CASSYSQGRDEAFF.

The rearrangement uses TRBV4-1 and TRBJ2-2; D is unresolved. Germline CDR1 reads MGHRA; CDR2 reads YSYEKL. The CDR3 contains 14 residues. V lost 5 bases and J 4 bases, leaving 11 bases between the germline ends. The CDR3 nucleotides are TGCGCCAGCAGCGGCCGCAGAGGCACCGGGGAGCTGTTTTTT. Residues: CASSGRRGTGELFF.

The J gene is TRBJ2-3, the V gene TRBV9; no clear D gene. V gave up 5 bases and J gave up 1 base, with 5 bases separating them. Germline loops: CDR1 SGDLS, CDR2 YYNGEE. CDR3 size: 12 residues. The CDR3 here is CASRGGTDTQYF. The CDR3 nucleotides are TGTGCCAGCAGAGGCGGCACAGATACGCAGTATTTT.

The chain recombines TRBV5-1 with TRBJ2-1; TRBD1 aligns across 9 bases. Trimming took 3 bases from V and 9 from J; bases not matched to a gene: 7. CDR1 is SGHRS and CDR2 is YFSETQ in the germline V gene. This CDR3 has 14 amino acids. The CDR3 DNA reads as TGCGCCAGCAGCTGGGGACAGGGAACAGGTGAGCAGTTCTTC. This sequence encodes CASSWGQGTGEQFF.

The rearrangement links TRBV4-1 to TRBJ2-7; D might be TRBD2 (5 bases). V lost 0 bases and J lost 7, with 10 bases in between. Per germline, CDR1 MGHRA and CDR2 YSYEKL. The CDR3 totals 13 residues. The CDR3 DNA is TGCGCCAGCAGCCAAGATGGGAGACGGGAGCAGTACTTC. It yields the protein CASSQDGRREQYF.

This chain links TRBV4-1 with TRBJ2-2, with D possibly TRBD1 on 6 matching bases. Germline V lookup: CDR1 MGHRA, CDR2 YSYEKL. V shed 3 bases and J shed 5 bases, with 10 bases lying between them. The CDR3 covers 14 residues. CDR3: CASSQTTGTGELFF. The CDR3 DNA is TGCGCCAGCAGCCAGACAACAGGGACCGGGGAGCTGTTTTTT.

The chain has TRBV5-1 and TRBJ2-3, with a weak D call TRBD1 (5 bases). V gave up 0 bases and J gave up 2 bases, with 16 bases separating them. The length of the CDR3 is 17 residues. Germline V gives CDR1 SGHRS, CDR2 YFSETQ. The CDR3: CASSLGQGGSLTDTQYF. CDR3 nucleotide sequence: TGCGCCAGCAGCTTGGGGCAGGGCGGCAGCCTCACAGATACGCAGTATTTT.

V and J are TRBV28 and TRBJ2-7; D not resolved. Germline lookup yields CDR1 MDHEN and CDR2 SYDVKM. V dropped 1 base and J dropped 0 bases, with 10 bases sitting between them. CDR3 length: 15 residues. The CDR3 here is CASSLLGRSSYEQYF. CDR3 DNA sequence: TGTGCCAGCAGTTTATTAGGACGCAGCTCCTACGAGCAGTACTTC.

A note on this clone: The identical CDR3 is also encoded by other nucleotide sequences in the sample. CDR3: CASSLGTGTEAFF. Written as DNA, the CDR3 is TGTGCCAGCAGCTTAGGTACGGGCACTGAAGCTTTCTTT. The V call is TRBV11-3, the J call TRBJ1-1, with D unclear. This CDR3 region has 13 residues. V shed 1 base and J shed 4 bases, with 7 bases lying between them. Per germline, CDR1 SGHNT and CDR2 YENEEA.

This clone was seen only a few times. The J gene is TRBJ2-7, the V gene TRBV27; TRBD1 agrees at 7 bases. The CDR3 has 16 amino acids. V was pared by 6 bases and J by 2 bases, with 13 bases of the junction left unmatched. Germline-derived CDR1 and CDR2 are MNHEY and SMNVEV (reference sequence). CDR3 protein: CASSTEGTDKPYEQYF. CDR3 nucleotide sequence: TGTGCCAGCAGCACTGAGGGGACAGACAAACCCTACGAGCAGTACTTC.

The chain recombines TRBV5-4 with TRBJ2-3; D may be TRBD1 (6 bases). Germline V gene data show CDR1 as SGHNT and CDR2 as YYREEE (reference sequence). Trimming stripped 3 bases from V and 3 bases from J, with 14 bases between. The length of the CDR3 is 15 residues. CDR3 region: CASSSGTIMTDTQYF. The CDR3 region has the DNA TGTGCCAGCAGCTCCGGGACAATTATGACAGATACGCAGTATTTT.